Listed below are T cell receptor beta chains from one sample, sequenced in a study of technical replicates of blood from a few donors. Here immunoSEQ multiplex PCR was the method, and the copy in TCRdb shows in-frame clones only, minus some. The table has just over 60,000 clones, about 87% seen once. Material: PBMCs. These receptors were obtained from a human donor in good health. Some clones in this sample may be carry-over from other donors' samples. The CDR3 runs from the conserved cysteine through the conserved F or W. D genes are given only for firm matches. Clone size is stated in some rows and not others, as once, few, many or a class when expanded.

J gene	D gene	V gene	clone size	CDR3 protein	CDR3 DNA
TRBJ2-6	-	TRBV6-6	-	CASSRGSGANVLTF	TGTGCCAGCAGTAGGGGCTCTGGGGCCAACGTCCTGACTTTC
TRBJ2-5	TRBD1	TRBV30	-	CAWSRGQGYETQYF	TGTGCCTGGAGTAGGGGACAGGGCTATGAGACCCAGTACTTC
TRBJ2-2	-	TRBV29-1	-	CSVAPHTGELFF	TGCAGCGTTGCCCCCCATACCGGGGAGCTGTTTTTT
TRBJ1-2	-	TRBV7-2	-	CASSLPGLNYGYTF	TGTGCCAGCAGCTTGCCGGGACTCAACTATGGCTACACCTTC
TRBJ1-5	TRBD1	TRBV23-1	-	CASSQSFNEGQGNQPQHF	TGCGCCAGCAGTCAATCTTTCAATGAGGGACAGGGAAATCAGCCCCAGCATTTT
TRBJ2-1	-	TRBV7-9	-	CASSLWPLEQFF	TGTGCCAGCAGCTTATGGCCCCTTGAGCAGTTCTTC
TRBJ2-1	-	TRBV23-1	once	CASSRHLQGGNEQFF	TGCGCCAGCAGTCGCCACCTTCAAGGGGGAAATGAGCAGTTCTTC
TRBJ1-1	TRBD1	TRBV29-1	once	CSVGGQGAGEAFF	TGCAGCGTTGGGGGACAGGGGGCTGGTGAAGCTTTCTTT
TRBJ2-2	-	TRBV6-5	large	CASSPGVGELFF	TGTGCCAGCAGTCCCGGTGTCGGGGAGCTGTTTTTT
TRBJ1-4	TRBD1	TRBV5-6	once	CASSRGTGGNEKLFF	TGTGCCAGCAGCCGAGGGACAGGGGGAAATGAAAAACTGTTTTTT
TRBJ2-7	-	TRBV6-5	-	CASSVRQTSYEQYF	TGTGCCAGCAGCGTAAGACAGACTTCCTACGAGCAGTACTTC
TRBJ2-7	TRBD2	TRBV2	once	CASSAPGTSSDEQYF	TGTGCCAGCAGCGCTCCGGGGACTAGCAGCGACGAGCAGTACTTC
TRBJ1-6	TRBD1	TRBV10-3	-	CANTGQYNSPLHF	TGTGCCAACACGGGACAGTATAATTCACCCCTCCACTTT
TRBJ2-3	-	TRBV29-1	-	CSVEGAEGAFDTQYF	TGCAGCGTTGAGGGGGCGGAGGGGGCGTTTGATACGCAGTATTTT
TRBJ2-2	TRBD2	TRBV4-3	-	CASSSQGGTGELFF	TGCGCCAGCAGCTCTCAGGGAGGGACCGGGGAGCTGTTTTTT
TRBJ2-7	-	TRBV2	-	CASSRLEGRGEQYF	TGTGCCAGCAGCCGGCTTGAGGGCCGGGGCGAGCAGTACTTC
TRBJ2-4	TRBD2	TRBV9	-	CASSVAGLIDRAKNIQYF	TGTGCCAGCAGCGTAGCGGGACTAATTGATCGGGCCAAAAACATTCAGTACTTC
TRBJ1-1	-	TRBV11-3	-	CASSFGGGNTEAFF	TGTGCCAGCAGCTTTGGGGGGGGGAACACTGAAGCTTTCTTT
TRBJ1-1	-	TRBV5-1	-	CASSLATNTEAFF	TGCGCCAGCAGCTTGGCCACAAACACTGAAGCTTTCTTT
TRBJ2-7	-	TRBV20-1	-	CSAPSGYEQYF	TGCAGTGCCCCAAGCGGCTACGAGCAGTACTTC
TRBJ2-3	-	TRBV5-6	-	CASSSRMGADTQYF	TGTGCCAGCAGCTCCCGGATGGGAGCGGATACGCAGTATTTT
TRBJ2-3	TRBD2	TRBV4-3	once	CASSTGGARTDTQYF	TGCGCCAGCAGCACCGGGGGGGCTCGCACAGATACGCAGTATTTT
TRBJ2-3	TRBD1	TRBV7-9	-	CASSSNRLRGGYGDTQYF	TGTGCCAGCAGCTCCAACCGCCTTAGAGGGGGCTATGGAGATACGCAGTATTTT
TRBJ1-3	TRBD1	TRBV6-5	-	CASSQGQGGNTIYF	TGTGCCAGCAGCCAAGGACAGGGTGGGAACACCATATATTTT